This record looks at one TCR beta chain sequence and its context. A quantity of about 0.5 to 1 ug RNA underwent reverse transcription using random hexamers. TCRdb called the immunoSEQ multiplex PCR reads again in MiXCR, with one record for every CDR3 protein. The table lists about 180,000 distinct CDR3 sequences, just under 95% of them singletons, with 0.099% in the top ten. This entry is derived from a study of CD8 T cells in Susac syndrome. CDR1 is MDHEN, CDR2 SYDVKM, per germline. This CDR3 is built from 16 residues. Trimming pared 2 bases from V and 0 bases from J, leaving 13 bases between. Sample: CD4+ T cells from PBMCs. The TCR sequence derives from a human donor with Susac syndrome. The chain has TRBV28 and TRBJ1-2, with TRBD1 as a possible D gene (5 bases). The CDR3, as DNA: TGTGCCAGCAGTTTAATGACCCAGGGAACTAACTATGGCTACACCTTC. The encoded protein is CASSLMTQGTNYGYTF.